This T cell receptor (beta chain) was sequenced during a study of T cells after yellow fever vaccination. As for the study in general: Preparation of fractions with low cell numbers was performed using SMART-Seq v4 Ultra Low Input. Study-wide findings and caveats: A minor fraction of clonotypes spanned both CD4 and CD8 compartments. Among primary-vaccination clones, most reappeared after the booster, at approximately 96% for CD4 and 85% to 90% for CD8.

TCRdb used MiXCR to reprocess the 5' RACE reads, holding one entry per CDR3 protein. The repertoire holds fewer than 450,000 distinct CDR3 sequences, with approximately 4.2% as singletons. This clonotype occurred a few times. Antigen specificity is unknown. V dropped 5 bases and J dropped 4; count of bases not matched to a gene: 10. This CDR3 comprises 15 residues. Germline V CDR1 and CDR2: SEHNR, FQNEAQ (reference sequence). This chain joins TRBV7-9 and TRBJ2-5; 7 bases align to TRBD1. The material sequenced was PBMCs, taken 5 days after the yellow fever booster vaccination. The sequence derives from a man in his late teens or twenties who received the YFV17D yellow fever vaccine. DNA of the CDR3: TGTGCCAGCAGCACCACTAATACAGGGGTAGAGACCCAGTACTTC. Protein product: CASSTTNTGVETQYF. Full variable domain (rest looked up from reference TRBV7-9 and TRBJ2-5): DTGVSQNPRHKITKRGQNVTFRCDPISEHNRLYWYRQTLGQGPEFLTYFQNEAQLEKSRLLSDRFSAERPKGSFSTLEIQRTEQGDSAMYLCASSTTNTGVETQYFGPGTRLLVL.